What follows is one T cell receptor beta chain and its context. This entry belongs to a study of blood T cell repertoires in COVID-19. Background on the study: Samples representing acute and convalescent COVID-19 were sourced from the United States, Italy and Spain.

Germline V gene sequence: CDR1 MNHEY, CDR2 SVGAGI. Trimming stripped 4 bases from V and 2 bases from J, with 5 bases between. The CDR3 runs 13 residues. Repertoires were generated with immunoSEQ multiplex PCR, while TCRdb's copy carries only in-frame clones and drops some. This sample yields over 100,000 clones, of which roughly 84% are seen a single time; approximately 3.6% belongs to the top ten. This sequence originates from a woman younger than 45 who had recovered from COVID-19. This chain joins TRBV6-5 and TRBJ2-2; D call uncertain. The sequenced sample consisted of PBMCs or T cells enriched from blood (not recorded which). The DNA of the CDR3 is TGTGCCAGCAGTTTTAGAAACACCGGGGAGCTGTTTTTT. It translates to CASSFRNTGELFF.